The TCR beta chain described here comes from a study of T-cell memory formation after mild COVID-19. TCRdb re-called the 5' RACE reads through MiXCR, storing one row per CDR3 protein. Here the sample spans around 530,000 distinct CDR3 sequences, about 20% being singletons. Germline assignment: CDR1 SGHVS and CDR2 FNYEAQ. Deletions cut 5 bases from V and 5 bases from J, with 12 bases between. The CDR3 runs to 13 residues. What was sequenced was PBMCs or a T cell subset sorted from them (not recorded which). This chain connects TRBV7-6 to TRBJ1-1; D is unresolved. This receptor was identified in an adult woman who had mild COVID-19 (a few samples of this study predate the infection). Cell type and time point are not known. CDR3 DNA sequence: TGTGCCAGCAGCAACAAACCGGGGACTGAAGCTTTCTTT. This translates into CASSNKPGTEAFF. The whole variable domain, remainder taken from reference TRBV7-6 and TRBJ1-1, is GAGVSQSPRYKVTKRGQDVALRCDPISGHVSLYWYRQALGQGPEFLTYFNYEAQQDKSGLPNDRFSAERPEGSISTLTIQRTEQRDSAMYRCASSNKPGTEAFFGQGTRLTVV.